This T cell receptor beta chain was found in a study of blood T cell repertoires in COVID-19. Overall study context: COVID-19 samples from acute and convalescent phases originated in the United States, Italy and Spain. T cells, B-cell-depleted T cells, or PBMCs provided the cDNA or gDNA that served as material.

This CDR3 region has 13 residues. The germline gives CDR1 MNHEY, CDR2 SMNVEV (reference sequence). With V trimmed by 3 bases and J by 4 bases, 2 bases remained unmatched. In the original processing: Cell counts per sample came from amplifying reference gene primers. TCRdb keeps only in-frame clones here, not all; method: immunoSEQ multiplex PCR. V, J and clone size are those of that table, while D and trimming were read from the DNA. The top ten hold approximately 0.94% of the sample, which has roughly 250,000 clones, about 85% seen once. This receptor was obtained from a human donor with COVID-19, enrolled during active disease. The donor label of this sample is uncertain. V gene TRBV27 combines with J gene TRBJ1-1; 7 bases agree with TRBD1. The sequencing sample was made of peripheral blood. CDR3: CASSFSGGTEAFF. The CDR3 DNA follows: TGTGCCAGCAGTTTTTCAGGGGGCACTGAAGCTTTCTTT.